This TCR beta chain was captured by sequencing in a study of CD8 T cells in ankylosing spondylitis. About this clonotype itself: Antigen specificity is unknown.

Deletions cut 8 bases from V and 4 bases from J, with 4 bases between. The germline V gene encodes CDR1 LGHDT and CDR2 YNNKEL (reference sequence). The CDR3 totals 10 residues. Whole-study findings and limits: A TCR beta motif of under 10 highly homologous variants seemed to mark ankylosing spondylitis blood. Significantly higher representation of disease-linked clones was reported for matched ankylosing spondylitis synovial fluid.

TCRdb re-derived calls from the 5' RACE reads in MiXCR, one entry per CDR3 protein. The sample yields about 96,000 distinct CDR3 sequences, 27% seen once. The chain is built from TRBV3-1 and TRBJ2-3; D call uncertain. The sample consisted of blood, either unsorted or a sorted T cell fraction (not recorded which). This TCR was sampled from a male donor with ankylosing spondylitis or in good health (not recorded which). CDR3 region: CASGSDTQYF. CDR3 DNA: TGTGCCAGCGGTTCAGATACGCAGTATTTT.